A single sample is the source of the 26 T cell receptor beta chains below, sequenced in a study of blood T cells in healthy people across ages. Sample-barcoded 5' priming and a J-beta primer mix drove a second PCR of about 6 to 12 cycles. TCRdb fed the 5' RACE reads into MiXCR, producing one record per CDR3 protein. This sample carries roughly 1.9 million distinct CDR3 sequences, around 42% of them seen once, and the ten largest clones take 20% to 25%. The specimen was blood. The receptors here all came from a human donor in good health.

J is TRBJ1-5 and V is TRBV7-9; D remains ambiguous. The CDR3 covers 13 residues. V was cut by 1 base and J by 6 bases, with 7 bases left in between. The germline V gene encodes CDR1 SEHNR and CDR2 FQNEAQ (reference sequence). The CDR3 loop reads CASSLGEFQPQHF. The DNA of the CDR3 is TGTGCCAGCAGCTTAGGGGAGTTTCAGCCCCAGCATTTT.

The chain has TRBV28 and TRBJ2-7; the D call may be TRBD1 or TRBD2 (5 bases each). Germline loops: CDR1 MDHEN, CDR2 SYDVKM. The CDR3 consists of 14 residues. The germline V and J ends were trimmed by 8 bases and 3 bases, with 17 bases remaining between them. This CDR3 reads CASSPWDHNYEQYF. CDR3 nucleotide sequence: TGTGCCAGCTCCCCATGGGACCATAACTACGAGCAGTACTTC.

This clonotype was seen a handful of times. The chain employs TRBV5-1 and TRBJ1-6; no firm D call. CDR3 length equals 16 residues. The germline V and J ends were trimmed by 0 bases and 4 bases, with 11 bases remaining between them. From germline, CDR1 is SGHRS and CDR2 YFSETQ. The CDR3: CASSLAGQTYNSPLHF. The CDR3 DNA follows: TGCGCCAGCAGCTTGGCCGGCCAGACTTATAATTCACCCCTCCACTTT. Variable domain in full (rest from reference TRBV5-1 and TRBJ1-6): KAGVTQTPRYLIKTRGQQVTLSCSPISGHRSVSWYQQTPGQGLQFLFEYFSETQRNKGNFPGRFSGRQFSNSRSEMNVSTLELGDSALYLCASSLAGQTYNSPLHFGNGTRLTVT.

The V and J genes are TRBV20-1 and TRBJ2-1; D not certain. V was cut by 3 bases and J by 4 bases, with 4 bases left in between. Per the germline V gene, CDR1 is DFQATT and CDR2 is SNEGSKA (reference sequence). This CDR3 contains 11 residues. As DNA, the CDR3 is TGCAGTGCTAGGAAATACAATGAGCAGTTCTTC. Its protein is CSARKYNEQFF.

V and J are TRBV24-1 and TRBJ2-3; the D gene is possibly TRBD1 (5 bases). Trimming removed 5 bases at V and 4 bases at J, with 9 bases between. CDR3 length: 13 amino acids. The germline V gene has CDR1 KGHDR and CDR2 SFDVKD. The CDR3 coding sequence is TGTGCCACCAGTGGTAAGGGGTCAGATACGCAGTATTTT. Translating it yields CATSGKGSDTQYF.

V is TRBV6-6 and J is TRBJ1-3, with a tentative D call TRBD1 (5 bases). The CDR3 has 15 residues. Between the trimmed V and J ends, which lost 3 bases and 2 bases, there was a span of 11 bases. Germline assignment: CDR1 MNHNY and CDR2 SVGAGI (reference sequence). CDR3 residues: CASSYSPGPGNTIYF. The CDR3 DNA reads as TGTGCCAGCAGTTATTCCCCGGGACCTGGAAACACCATATATTTT.

This chain links TRBV20-1 with TRBJ1-5, with a possible D match to TRBD1 (5 bases). The ends were cut back, 6 bases at V and 5 bases at J, with 11 bases in the middle. Per germline, CDR1 DFQATT and CDR2 SNEGSKA (reference sequence). The CDR3 sequence is 12 residues long. The chain's CDR3 is CSARQSDQPQHF. The CDR3 DNA follows: TGCAGTGCGCGACAGTCGGATCAGCCCCAGCATTTT.

V usage is TRBV20-1 and J usage is TRBJ1-1; D call uncertain. This CDR3 spans 12 amino acids. The V gene lost 4 bases and the J gene lost 4 bases, with 10 bases spanning the gap. CDR1 is DFQATT and CDR2 is SNEGSKA in the germline V gene (reference sequence). CDR3 loop: CSAIERGTEAFF. In DNA, the CDR3 is TGCAGTGCTATAGAAAGAGGCACTGAAGCTTTCTTT.

This clonotype appeared a single time. A read error may account for a junction end that differs from germline. The chain is built from TRBV7-9 and TRBJ2-5; 7 nucleotides align to TRBD2. This CDR3 contains 15 residues. The germline V gene encodes CDR1 SEHNR and CDR2 FQNEAQ (reference sequence). The chain's CDR3 is CASSLGGGLVETQDF. In nucleotides, the CDR3 is TGTGCCAGCAGCTTAGGAGGAGGACTAGTCGAGACCCAGGACTTC.

V and J are TRBV5-1 and TRBJ2-5; TRBD1 matches at 9 bases. The J call may be in error: the DNA end matches TRBJ2-7 better. The CDR3 has 15 amino acids. CDR1 and CDR2 (germline): SGHRS, YFSETQ. CDR3 sequence reads: CASSESGTGFNEQYF. The CDR3 region has the DNA TGCGCCAGCAGCGAATCCGGGACAGGGTTCAACGAGCAGTACTTC.

The chain joins TRBV20-1 to TRBJ2-5; 10 nucleotides match TRBD2. The CDR3 contains 14 residues. The germline V gene has CDR1 DFQATT and CDR2 SNEGSKA (reference sequence). Trimming at V came to 5 bases and at J to 13 bases, leaving 16 bases not matched to a gene. CDR3 in amino acids: CSASTTSGAVAAYF. CDR3 DNA sequence: TGCAGTGCTTCGACCACTAGCGGGGCAGTAGCCGCGTACTTC.

This clonotype was seen only a few times. The chain has TRBV20-1 and TRBJ2-3, with D maybe TRBD2 (5 bases). Germline CDR1 is DFQATT and CDR2 is SNEGSKA (reference sequence). CDR3 length: 11 amino acids. Between the trimmed V and J ends, which lost 6 bases and 12 bases, there was a span of 16 bases. The CDR3 region is CSAIRTDSQYF. CDR3 DNA sequence: TGCAGTGCCATAAGGACGGACTCCCAGTATTTT.

This clonotype was counted a few times. As DNA, the CDR3 is TGTGCCAGCAGTGACATGGGAGCGTATGGGACTCAGTACTTC. Translating gives CASSDMGAYGTQYF. The chain employs TRBV25-1 and TRBJ2-4; the D call may be TRBD1 or TRBD2 (5 bases each). Germline CDR1 MGHDK, CDR2 SYGVNS. The CDR3 runs to 14 residues. Trimming removed 3 bases at V and 12 bases at J, with 18 bases between. Filled out from reference TRBV25-1 and TRBJ2-4, the complete variable domain reads EADIYQTPRYLVIGTGKKITLECSQTMGHDKMYWYQQDPGMELHLIHYSYGVNSTEKGDLSSESTVSRIRTEHFPLTLESARPSHTSQYLCASSDMGAYGTQYFGAGTRLSVL.

Note on this clonotype: The junction differs from germline at one of its ends, possibly a read error. The rearrangement uses TRBV9 and TRBJ2-3; TRBD2 might be the D (6 bases). The germline V gene has CDR1 SGDLS and CDR2 YYNGEE. The CDR3 consists of 17 residues. The CDR3 here is CAGSPRPRITSTDTQYF. The CDR3 DNA is TGTGCCGGCAGCCCCCGTCCCCGGATAACTAGCACAGACACGCAGTATTTT.

This chain connects TRBV4-3 to TRBJ2-7, with TRBD1 as a possible D gene (6 bases). The V gene's germline CDR1 is LGHNA and CDR2 YSLEER. The CDR3 runs 15 residues. V lost 0 bases and J 5 bases, leaving 14 bases between the germline ends. The CDR3 protein is CASSQESRGYNEQYF. The CDR3 nucleotides are TGCGCCAGCAGCCAAGAATCCAGGGGATATAACGAGCAGTACTTC.

The V call is TRBV20-1, the J call TRBJ2-7; 10 nucleotides line up with TRBD1. This CDR3 spans 16 amino acids. Germline values: CDR1 DFQATT, CDR2 SNEGSKA (reference sequence). Trimming cost V 0 bases and J 1 base; bases outside gene matches: 6. CDR3: CSARDPGQGISYEQYF. The CDR3 DNA follows: TGCAGTGCTAGAGATCCGGGACAGGGGATTTCCTACGAGCAGTACTTC.

The chain couples TRBV20-1 to TRBJ2-3, with D possibly matching TRBD2 (5 bases). V gave up 5 bases and J gave up 2 bases, with 8 bases separating them. The CDR3 has 12 residues. Germline loops: CDR1 DFQATT, CDR2 SNEGSKA (reference sequence). In DNA form, the CDR3 reads TGCAGTGCTCGGGGAAACACAGATACGCAGTATTTT. This sequence encodes CSARGNTDTQYF.

This clonotype was seen a few times. This sequence joins TRBV7-6 and TRBJ2-7, with D unclear. Trimming stripped 0 bases from V and 3 bases from J, with 9 bases between. The length of the CDR3 is 14 residues. The germline CDR1 and CDR2 sequences are SGHVS and FNYEAQ. The CDR3 loop is CASSLASYSYEQYF. CDR3 coding DNA: TGTGCCAGCAGCTTAGCGTCATATAGCTACGAGCAGTACTTC.

This clonotype occurred many times. The chain joins TRBV6-6 to TRBJ1-2, with D unresolved. This CDR3 region has 14 residues. The V end was cut by 4 bases, the J end by 2 bases, with 11 bases between. Germline CDR1 and CDR2: MNHNY and SVGAGI (reference sequence). The CDR3 loop reads CASSSLATNYGYTF. DNA for the CDR3: TGTGCCAGCAGTTCCCTAGCTACGAACTATGGCTACACCTTC.

The chain links TRBV3-1 to TRBJ2-7, with a possible D match to TRBD2 (6 bases). Between the trimmed V and J ends, which lost 3 bases and 3 bases, there was a span of 18 bases. The V gene's germline CDR1 is LGHDT and CDR2 YNNKEL (reference sequence). This CDR3 spans 16 amino acids. CDR3 region: CASSHSSGLALYEQYF. CDR3 nucleotides: TGTGCCAGCAGCCACTCCTCAGGGCTAGCGCTCTACGAGCAGTACTTC.

V gene TRBV9 combines with J gene TRBJ1-2; D might be TRBD1 (5 bases). The CDR3 runs 17 residues. Trimming took 4 bases from V and 6 from J, leaving 25 bases between them. Germline lookup yields CDR1 SGDLS and CDR2 YYNGEE. The chain's CDR3 is CASSSSSGQGFLDGYTF. Here the CDR3 DNA reads TGTGCCAGCAGCTCTAGTTCGGGGCAGGGTTTTTTGGATGGCTACACCTTC.

This clonotype was observed a handful of times. This chain links TRBV28 with TRBJ2-5, with a weak D call TRBD1 (6 bases). The ends were cut back, 5 bases at V and 11 bases at J, with 21 bases in the middle. This CDR3 contains 14 residues. Germline CDR1 reads MDHEN; CDR2 reads SYDVKM. CDR3 coding DNA: TGTGCCAGCAGTCCAGGGGCCGCGGCTGGGGAGCAGTACTTC. Protein sequence: CASSPGAAAGEQYF.

The table lists this clonotype with a few counts. The chain joins TRBV11-1 to TRBJ2-1, with no clear D. From germline, CDR1 is SGHAT and CDR2 FQDESV (reference sequence). The CDR3 length is 14 residues. V lost 4 bases and J 0 bases, leaving 7 bases between the germline ends. The CDR3 region is CASSYTTSYNEQFF. DNA of the CDR3: TGTGCCAGCAGCTATACGACCTCCTACAATGAGCAGTTCTTC.

The sample holds a few counts of this clonotype. This chain connects TRBV30 to TRBJ2-6; D uncertain. Trimming stripped 2 bases from V and 7 bases from J, with 9 bases between. The germline V gene encodes CDR1 GTSNPN and CDR2 SVGIG (reference sequence). The CDR3 contains 13 residues. CDR3 coding DNA: TGTGCCTGGAGTCTGAGAGGAGCCAACGTCCTGACTTTC. Translated: CAWSLRGANVLTF.

The chain couples TRBV2 to TRBJ2-7; D may match TRBD1 or TRBD2 (5 bases each). The CDR3 is 18 residues long. V lost 5 bases and J 0 bases, leaving 23 bases between the germline ends. CDR1 SNHLY and CDR2 FYNNEI come from the germline V gene. The CDR3 DNA is TGTGCCAGCAGTCCAAGGGGTTCTACATCGAGGGGCTCCTACGAGCAGTACTTC. Protein sequence: CASSPRGSTSRGSYEQYF.

This clonotype occurred a few times. The rearrangement uses TRBV6-2 or TRBV6-3 and TRBJ2-3; TRBD1 or TRBD2 may be the D gene (6 bases each). Germline CDR1 reads MNHEY; CDR2 reads SVGEGT. CDR3 length: 15 amino acids. V was pared by 10 bases and J by 0 bases, with 17 bases between. CDR3 bases: TGTGCCACCTTCTACGGGGGCCTTAGCACAGATACGCAGTATTTT. Protein: CATFYGGLSTDTQYF.